A single sample is the source of the 10 T cell receptor beta chains below, sequenced in a study of neurological immune-mediated disorders. One entry per CDR3 protein, called by TCRdb with MiXCR from the 5' RACE reads. The sample carries roughly 62,000 distinct CDR3 sequences, around 4.7% recorded once. The sequenced sample consisted of PBMCs. The receptors shown here come from a woman aged 50 to 60 with multiple sclerosis.

This clonotype was picked up many times. The chain carries TRBV5-1 and TRBJ2-3; D possibly uses TRBD1 or TRBD2 (5 bases each). V lost 0 bases and J lost 0, with 11 bases in between. The CDR3 runs 16 residues. Per the germline V gene, CDR1 is SGHRS and CDR2 is YFSETQ. In DNA form, the CDR3 reads TGCGCCAGCAGCTTGGGATCGGGGCCTAGCACAGATACGCAGTATTTT. Protein sequence: CASSLGSGPSTDTQYF.

In its sample, this clonotype was seen many times. The chain combines TRBV6-6 with TRBJ1-1, with a weak D call TRBD1 (6 bases). The V gene's germline CDR1 is MNHNY and CDR2 SVGAGI (reference sequence). This CDR3 is built from 13 residues. The ends were cut back, 9 bases at V and 1 base at J, with 12 bases in the middle. The DNA of the CDR3 is TGTGCCAGTGGCGGGACAAAGAACACTGAAGCTTTCTTT. Protein product: CASGGTKNTEAFF.

The table lists this clonotype with many counts. CDR3 sequence: CASSPSSFF. The DNA of the CDR3 is TGTGCCAGCAGCCCCTCCTCTTTCTTT. The chain recombines TRBV3-1 with TRBJ1-1, with no clear D. V lost 4 bases and J 12 bases, leaving 6 bases between the germline ends. Germline-derived CDR1 and CDR2 are LGHDT and YNNKEL (reference sequence). The CDR3 is made up of 9 amino acids.

This clonotype occurred many times. The chain uses TRBV10-3 and TRBJ2-7; TRBD1 matches at 9 bases. CDR1 is ENHRY, CDR2 SYGVKD, per germline. The CDR3 length is 14 residues. With 6 bases clipped from V and 6 bases from J, the junction kept 9 bases outside the gene matches. The CDR3 DNA follows: TGTGCCATCAGCTCCGGGACAGGGCTAGGCGAGCAGTACGTC. Amino acids: CAISSGTGLGEQYV.

There are many counts of this clonotype. The chain combines TRBV7-6 with TRBJ2-5; D possibly corresponds to TRBD2 (6 bases). Trimming pared 5 bases from V and 5 bases from J, leaving 15 bases between. CDR1 and CDR2 from the germline V gene are SGHVS and FNYEAQ. The CDR3 contains 14 residues. The CDR3 region is CASSPLAFGETQYF. As DNA, the CDR3 is TGTGCCAGCAGCCCTCTAGCGTTCGGGGAGACCCAGTACTTC.

This clonotype appeared many times. The chain uses TRBV12-3 or TRBV12-4 and TRBJ2-4, with a weak D call TRBD2 (5 bases). The V end was cut by 9 bases, the J end by 0 bases, with 12 bases between. This CDR3 region has 14 residues. CDR3 loop: CARKRTLAKNIQYF. The CDR3 DNA reads TGTGCCAGGAAGCGGACGCTAGCCAAAAACATTCAGTACTTC.

V gene TRBV12-3 or TRBV12-4 combines with J gene TRBJ2-7, with 7 bases that match TRBD1. The V and J ends lost 1 base and 3 bases, in that order; junction bases with no gene match: 6. The CDR3 is 15 amino acids. CDR3 loop: CASSLGQGRDYEQYF. The CDR3 DNA reads as TGTGCCAGCAGTTTAGGACAGGGTCGGGACTACGAGCAGTACTTC.

This clonotype has at least ten counts. V usage is TRBV5-5 and J usage is TRBJ1-2, with D possibly being TRBD1 (5 bases). In germline, CDR1 is SGHKS, CDR2 YYEKEE (reference sequence). Between the trimmed V and J ends, which lost 4 bases and 6 bases, there was a span of 10 bases. This CDR3 comprises 12 residues. The CDR3 coding sequence is TGTGCCAGCAGCGATGACAGCGATGGCTACACCTTC. Protein sequence: CASSDDSDGYTF.

This clonotype was counted at least ten times. The CDR3 end shows no conserved phenylalanine or tryptophan, and so a read error is likely. The chain is built from TRBV2 and TRBJ2-7; TRBD1 or TRBD2 may be the D gene (5 bases each). The CDR3 contains 14 residues. V dropped 3 bases and J dropped 2 bases, with 11 bases sitting between them. Germline V lookup: CDR1 SNHLY, CDR2 FYNNEI. The CDR3 DNA reads as TGTGCCAGCAGTGAGGAGGACACGACCTACGAGCAGTACTCC. It yields the protein CASSEEDTTYEQYS.

The table lists this clonotype with many counts. The chain has TRBV7-9 and TRBJ2-3; no clear D. CDR1 is SEHNR, CDR2 FQNEAQ, per germline (reference sequence). This CDR3 contains 15 residues. The V end lost 5 bases, the J end lost 6 bases, and 18 bases lay between the germline ends. The CDR3 spells CASSTDVLGWDTQYF. CDR3 DNA: TGTGCCAGCAGCACAGACGTCCTGGGGTGGGATACGCAGTATTTT.